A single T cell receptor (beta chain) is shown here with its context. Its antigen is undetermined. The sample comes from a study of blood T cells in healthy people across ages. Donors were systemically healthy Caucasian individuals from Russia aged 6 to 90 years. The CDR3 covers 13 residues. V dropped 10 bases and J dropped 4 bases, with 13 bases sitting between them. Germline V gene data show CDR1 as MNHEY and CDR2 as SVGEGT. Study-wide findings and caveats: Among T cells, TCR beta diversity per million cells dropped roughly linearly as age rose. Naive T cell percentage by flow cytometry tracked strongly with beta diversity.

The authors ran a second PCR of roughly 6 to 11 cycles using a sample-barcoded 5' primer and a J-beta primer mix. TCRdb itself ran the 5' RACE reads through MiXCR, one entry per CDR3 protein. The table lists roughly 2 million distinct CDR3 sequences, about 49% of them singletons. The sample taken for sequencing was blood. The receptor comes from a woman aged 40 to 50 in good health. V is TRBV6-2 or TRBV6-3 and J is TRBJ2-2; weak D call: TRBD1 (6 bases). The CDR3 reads CATRSRGTGELFF. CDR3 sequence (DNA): TGTGCCACCAGATCCAGGGGCACCGGGGAGCTGTTTTTT.